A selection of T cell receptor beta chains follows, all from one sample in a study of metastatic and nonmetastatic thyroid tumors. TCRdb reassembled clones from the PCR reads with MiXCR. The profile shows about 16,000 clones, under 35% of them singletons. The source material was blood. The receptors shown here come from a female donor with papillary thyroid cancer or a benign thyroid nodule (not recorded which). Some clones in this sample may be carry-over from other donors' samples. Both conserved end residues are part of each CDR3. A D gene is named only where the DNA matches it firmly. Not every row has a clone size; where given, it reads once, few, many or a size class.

cdr3_aa: CASSKQGGNTGELFF
cdr3_nt: TGTGCCAGCTCCAAACAGGGGGGTAACACCGGGGAGCTGTTTTTT
v_call: TRBV11-2
d_call: TRBD1
cdr3_length: 15
clone_size: .
j_call: TRBJ2-2

cdr3_aa: CASSLAAQGSGNTIYF
cdr3_nt: TGTGCCAGCAGCTTAGCGGCACAGGGCTCTGGAAACACCATATATTTT
v_call: TRBV7-2
d_call: .
cdr3_length: 16
clone_size: .
j_call: TRBJ1-3

cdr3_aa: CASSQRVWGYTF
cdr3_nt: TGTGCCAGCAGCCAAAGGGTTTGGGGCTACACCTTC
v_call: TRBV4-2
d_call: .
cdr3_length: 12
clone_size: large
j_call: TRBJ1-2

cdr3_aa: CASSLAAGGLRGTQYF
cdr3_nt: TGCGCCAGCAGCTTGGCGGCAGGGGGCCTCCGGGGTACGCAGTATTTT
v_call: TRBV5-1
d_call: TRBD1
cdr3_length: 16
clone_size: many
j_call: TRBJ2-3

cdr3_aa: CASSQEGGWARYEQFF
cdr3_nt: TGCGCCAGCAGCCAAGAGGGGGGGTGGGCCAGGTATGAGCAGTTCTTC
v_call: TRBV4-1
d_call: TRBD2
cdr3_length: 16
clone_size: few
j_call: TRBJ2-1

cdr3_aa: CSAPDVNTEAFF
cdr3_nt: TGCAGTGCTCCTGACGTGAACACTGAAGCTTTCTTT
v_call: TRBV20-1
d_call: .
cdr3_length: 12
clone_size: .
j_call: TRBJ1-1

cdr3_aa: CASSQVGTGVPDTQYF
cdr3_nt: TGCGCCAGCAGCCAAGTTGGGACAGGGGTCCCAGATACGCAGTATTTT
v_call: TRBV4-1
d_call: TRBD1
cdr3_length: 16
clone_size: medium-sized
j_call: TRBJ2-3

cdr3_aa: CASSVSGGGVTGELFF
cdr3_nt: TGTGCCAGCAGCGTTAGCGGGGGGGGGGTCACCGGGGAGCTGTTTTTT
v_call: TRBV6-1
d_call: TRBD2
cdr3_length: 16
clone_size: medium-sized
j_call: TRBJ2-2

cdr3_aa: CASSYSFSNQPQHF
cdr3_nt: TGTGCCAGCAGTTACAGCTTTAGCAATCAGCCCCAGCATTTT
v_call: TRBV6-6
d_call: .
cdr3_length: 14
clone_size: many
j_call: TRBJ1-5

cdr3_aa: CASSDGTGTGEAEAFF
cdr3_nt: TGTGCCAGCAGCGATGGTACCGGGACAGGGGAGGCTGAAGCTTTCTTT
v_call: TRBV11-1
d_call: TRBD1
cdr3_length: 16
clone_size: many
j_call: TRBJ1-1

cdr3_aa: CASSSGTGDYNEQFF
cdr3_nt: TGTGCCAGCAGTTCCGGGACAGGGGACTACAATGAGCAGTTCTTC
v_call: TRBV6-4
d_call: TRBD1
cdr3_length: 15
clone_size: many
j_call: TRBJ2-1

cdr3_aa: CSARGVVWGVPYGYTF
cdr3_nt: TGCAGTGCTAGGGGTGTTGTGTGGGGGGTTCCTTATGGCTACACCTTC
v_call: TRBV20-1
d_call: .
cdr3_length: 16
clone_size: .
j_call: TRBJ1-2

cdr3_aa: CASSDWDTQYF
cdr3_nt: TGTGCCAGCAGTGATTGGGATACGCAGTATTTT
v_call: TRBV2
d_call: .
cdr3_length: 11
clone_size: medium-sized
j_call: TRBJ2-3

cdr3_aa: CASSFDRGPYNEQFF
cdr3_nt: TGTGCCAGCAGCTTTGACAGGGGGCCCTACAATGAGCAGTTCTTC
v_call: TRBV5-4
d_call: TRBD1
cdr3_length: 15
clone_size: many
j_call: TRBJ2-1

cdr3_aa: CASSAQVAWELFF
cdr3_nt: TGTGCCAGCAGTGCACAGGTGGCCTGGGAGCTGTTTTTT
v_call: TRBV2
d_call: .
cdr3_length: 13
clone_size: .
j_call: TRBJ2-2

cdr3_aa: CASSTRGTENTDTQYF
cdr3_nt: TGTGCCAGCAGCACTAGGGGCACCGAGAACACAGATACGCAGTATTTT
v_call: TRBV9
d_call: .
cdr3_length: 16
clone_size: .
j_call: TRBJ2-3

cdr3_aa: CASSQTLAGLSNEQYF
cdr3_nt: TGTGCCAGCAGCCAAACCTTAGCGGGACTATCGAACGAGCAGTACTTC
v_call: TRBV11-1
d_call: TRBD2
cdr3_length: 16
clone_size: few
j_call: TRBJ2-7

cdr3_aa: CASSLQGTGGNQPQHF
cdr3_nt: TGTGCCAGCAGCTTACAGGGAACTGGAGGCAATCAGCCCCAGCATTTT
v_call: TRBV7-8
d_call: .
cdr3_length: 16
clone_size: many
j_call: TRBJ1-5

cdr3_aa: CASGQGQASGNTIYF
cdr3_nt: TGCGCCAGCGGCCAGGGACAAGCCTCTGGAAACACCATATATTTT
v_call: TRBV4-3
d_call: .
cdr3_length: 15
clone_size: many
j_call: TRBJ1-3

cdr3_aa: CASKVGLEETQYF
cdr3_nt: TGCGCCAGCAAGGTGGGATTGGAGGAGACCCAGTACTTC
v_call: TRBV2
d_call: .
cdr3_length: 13
clone_size: .
j_call: TRBJ2-5

cdr3_aa: CASQRDSNTGELFF
cdr3_nt: TGTGCCAGCCAAAGGGACAGTAACACCGGGGAGCTGTTTTTT
v_call: TRBV6-1
d_call: TRBD1
cdr3_length: 14
clone_size: .
j_call: TRBJ2-2

cdr3_aa: CASSSNRGQETQYF
cdr3_nt: TGTGCCAGCAGTTCTAACCGGGGGCAAGAGACCCAGTACTTC
v_call: TRBV6-5
d_call: .
cdr3_length: 14
clone_size: few
j_call: TRBJ2-5

cdr3_aa: CASSSQAGGPPGTDTQYF
cdr3_nt: TGTGCCAGCAGTTCCCAAGCGGGAGGGCCCCCAGGCACAGATACGCAGTATTTT
v_call: TRBV28
d_call: TRBD2
cdr3_length: 18
clone_size: few
j_call: TRBJ2-3

cdr3_aa: CASRTYREGNQPQHF
cdr3_nt: TGTGCCAGCAGGACCTACAGGGAAGGCAATCAGCCCCAGCATTTT
v_call: TRBV28
d_call: .
cdr3_length: 15
clone_size: medium-sized
j_call: TRBJ1-5

cdr3_aa: CARNRAGGRRETQYF
cdr3_nt: TGTGCAAGAAACAGAGCAGGGGGAAGGAGAGAGACCCAGTACTTC
v_call: TRBV28
d_call: TRBD1
cdr3_length: 15
clone_size: few
j_call: TRBJ2-5

cdr3_aa: CASSSGTGYTEAFF
cdr3_nt: TGTGCCAGCAGCTCCGGGACAGGGTATACTGAAGCTTTCTTT
v_call: TRBV5-6
d_call: TRBD1
cdr3_length: 14
clone_size: many
j_call: TRBJ1-1

cdr3_aa: CGASGGYNEQFF
cdr3_nt: TGTGGGGCTAGCGGGGGGTACAATGAGCAGTTCTTC
v_call: TRBV30
d_call: TRBD2
cdr3_length: 12
clone_size: .
j_call: TRBJ2-1

cdr3_aa: CASRGGHNEQFF
cdr3_nt: TGTGCCAGCAGAGGGGGACACAATGAGCAGTTCTTC
v_call: TRBV9
d_call: .
cdr3_length: 12
clone_size: .
j_call: TRBJ2-1

cdr3_aa: CASSQQGARAFF
cdr3_nt: TGTGCCAGCAGTCAACAGGGGGCCAGGGCTTTCTTT
v_call: TRBV28
d_call: TRBD1
cdr3_length: 12
clone_size: medium-sized
j_call: TRBJ1-1

cdr3_aa: CASSQTDSLKNEQFF
cdr3_nt: TGCGCCAGCAGCCAAACCGACAGTCTGAAAAATGAGCAGTTCTTC
v_call: TRBV4-3
d_call: .
cdr3_length: 15
clone_size: .
j_call: TRBJ2-1

cdr3_aa: CASSLGVRGSDYEQYF
cdr3_nt: TGTGCCAGCAGCTTAGGAGTCAGGGGATCAGACTACGAGCAGTACTTC
v_call: TRBV11-2
d_call: .
cdr3_length: 16
clone_size: .
j_call: TRBJ2-7

cdr3_aa: CASSLDGPGTGELFF
cdr3_nt: TGTGCCAGCAGCTTAGACGGTCCCGGCACCGGGGAGCTGTTTTTT
v_call: TRBV7-9
d_call: .
cdr3_length: 15
clone_size: medium-sized
j_call: TRBJ2-2

cdr3_aa: CASVRDSGANVMTF
cdr3_nt: TGTGCCAGCGTTCGGGACTCTGGGGCAAACGTCATGACTTTC
v_call: TRBV2
d_call: .
cdr3_length: 14
clone_size: .
j_call: TRBJ2-6

cdr3_aa: CASKSGDTQYF
cdr3_nt: TGTGCCAGCAAATCTGGAGATACGCAGTATTTT
v_call: TRBV6-1
d_call: .
cdr3_length: 11
clone_size: medium-sized
j_call: TRBJ2-3

cdr3_aa: CASSGGAGVYNEQFF
cdr3_nt: TGTGCCAGTAGCGGGGGGGCCGGAGTCTACAATGAGCAGTTCTTC
v_call: TRBV19
d_call: TRBD2
cdr3_length: 15
clone_size: few
j_call: TRBJ2-1

cdr3_aa: CASSVDFREMDEQYF
cdr3_nt: TGTGCCAGCAGCGTAGATTTCCGTGAAATGGACGAGCAGTACTTC
v_call: TRBV9
d_call: .
cdr3_length: 15
clone_size: .
j_call: TRBJ2-7

cdr3_aa: CASSRLNTTSGSYAQYF
cdr3_nt: TGTGCCAGCAGTAGACTTAATACGACGAGCGGCTCCTACGCGCAGTACTTC
v_call: TRBV6-4
d_call: .
cdr3_length: 17
clone_size: .
j_call: TRBJ2-7

cdr3_aa: CASSVFDNIEKLFF
cdr3_nt: TGTGCCAGCAGCGTATTCGACAATATTGAAAAACTGTTTTTT
v_call: TRBV9
d_call: .
cdr3_length: 14
clone_size: many
j_call: TRBJ1-4

cdr3_aa: CASSYNKLGEQYF
cdr3_nt: TGTGCCAGCAGCTATAATAAACTGGGCGAGCAGTACTTC
v_call: TRBV7-2
d_call: .
cdr3_length: 13
clone_size: .
j_call: TRBJ2-7

cdr3_aa: CASSPLSGGPDDTQYF
cdr3_nt: TGTGCCAGCTCACCACTGAGTGGGGGCCCCGACGATACGCAGTATTTT
v_call: TRBV18
d_call: .
cdr3_length: 16
clone_size: many
j_call: TRBJ2-3

cdr3_aa: CASSPTSVRQPQHF
cdr3_nt: TGTGCCAGCTCACCAACCTCTGTCAGGCAGCCCCAGCATTTT
v_call: TRBV18
d_call: .
cdr3_length: 14
clone_size: .
j_call: TRBJ1-5

cdr3_aa: CASTVGGSSYEQYF
cdr3_nt: TGTGCCAGCACCGTGGGCGGGAGCTCCTACGAGCAGTACTTC
v_call: TRBV9
d_call: TRBD2
cdr3_length: 14
clone_size: .
j_call: TRBJ2-7

cdr3_aa: CATSEWGTSTDTQYF
cdr3_nt: TGTGCCACCAGTGAATGGGGGACCTCGACAGATACGCAGTATTTT
v_call: TRBV24-1
d_call: .
cdr3_length: 15
clone_size: few
j_call: TRBJ2-3

cdr3_aa: CASSRDGPTKNIQYF
cdr3_nt: TGTGCCAGCAGCCGGGACGGTCCGACCAAAAACATTCAGTACTTC
v_call: TRBV4-2
d_call: .
cdr3_length: 15
clone_size: many
j_call: TRBJ2-4

cdr3_aa: CASSLRTGAEKLFF
cdr3_nt: TGTGCCAGCAGCTTGCGTACGGGGGCGGAAAAACTGTTTTTT
v_call: TRBV5-4
d_call: .
cdr3_length: 14
clone_size: many
j_call: TRBJ1-4

cdr3_aa: CASSLGRYEQYF
cdr3_nt: TGTGCCAGCAGCTTAGGCCGCTACGAGCAGTACTTC
v_call: TRBV7-9
d_call: .
cdr3_length: 12
clone_size: few
j_call: TRBJ2-7

cdr3_aa: CASSLGPRQGARSESPLHF
cdr3_nt: TGTGCCAGCAGTTTAGGTCCCAGACAGGGGGCGCGATCCGAGTCACCCCTCCACTTT
v_call: TRBV28
d_call: TRBD1
cdr3_length: 19
clone_size: medium-sized
j_call: TRBJ1-6

cdr3_aa: CASPDRGSLSGYGYTF
cdr3_nt: TGTGCCTCCCCCGACCGCGGGAGCCTAAGTGGCTATGGCTACACCTTC
v_call: TRBV30
d_call: .
cdr3_length: 16
clone_size: medium-sized
j_call: TRBJ1-2

cdr3_aa: CASSQTPLAEQFF
cdr3_nt: TGCGCCAGCAGCCAAACTCCCTTAGCTGAGCAGTTCTTC
v_call: TRBV4-1
d_call: .
cdr3_length: 13
clone_size: .
j_call: TRBJ2-1

cdr3_aa: CASSTGGGYEQYF
cdr3_nt: TGTGCCAGCAGTACAGGGGGTGGCTACGAGCAGTACTTC
v_call: TRBV3-1
d_call: TRBD1
cdr3_length: 13
clone_size: many
j_call: TRBJ2-7

cdr3_aa: CSAPKESTTQYF
cdr3_nt: TGCAGTGCGCCTAAAGAGAGTACTACGCAGTATTTT
v_call: TRBV20-1
d_call: .
cdr3_length: 12
clone_size: .
j_call: TRBJ2-3

cdr3_aa: CASSSLSGELFF
cdr3_nt: TGTGCCAGCAGCTCTTTATCCGGGGAGCTGTTTTTT
v_call: TRBV11-2
d_call: .
cdr3_length: 12
clone_size: .
j_call: TRBJ2-2